The clone carrying this TCR beta chain was picked up many times. The antigen is not known. Molecular barcoded adaptors covering alpha/delta and beta/gamma chains were used on 400 ng RNA. One entry per CDR3 protein results from TCRdb running MiXCR on the reads. The sample has some 120,000 distinct CDR3 sequences, 10% to 15% seen once. The CDR3 is 18 residues long. CDR1 SEHNR and CDR2 FQNEAQ come from the germline V gene (reference sequence). V trimming: 5 bases; J trimming: 0 bases; junction bases outside the gene matches: 9. These data belong to a study of read filtering for tumor transcriptome and immune sequencing. General study results and limits: Compared with RNA-seq, IR-seq gave much higher clonotype depth and reliability.

V and J are TRBV7-9 and TRBJ2-6; 8 bases map to TRBD1. The sequence came from a donor aged 40 or older with multiple myeloma. Sequencing used a population of CD138-negative cells sorted from bone marrow. Here the CDR3 reads CASSNRDRSNSGANVLTF. In DNA, the CDR3 is TGTGCCAGCAGCAACCGGGACAGGAGTAACTCTGGGGCCAACGTCCTGACTTTC.